The 27 T cell receptor beta chains presented below share a single source sample, sequenced in a study of cytomegalovirus exposure and HLA in healthy donors. PCR primers comprised 60 Vbeta and 13 Jbeta primers. Only in-frame clones appear in the TCRdb table, and some are missing; sequencing was by immunoSEQ multiplex PCR. This table holds roughly 190,000 clones, approximately 12% found once. Sequencing was carried out using PBMCs. The receptors originated from a man aged 45-65 years in good health and CMV-seropositive.

This rearrangement joins TRBV29-1 to TRBJ1-2; D gene uncertain. Per the germline V gene, CDR1 is SQVTM and CDR2 is ANQGSEA. Trimming took 7 bases from V and 2 from J, leaving 20 bases between them. This CDR3 spans 15 amino acids. CDR3 coding DNA: TGCAGCGCCGCCCCGATTCCCCAGAGGAACTATGGCTACACCTTC. Its protein product is CSAAPIPQRNYGYTF.

DNA of the CDR3: TGTGCCAGCAGCCGCATATACATGGAAAAACTGTTTTTT. Its protein product is CASSRIYMEKLFF. The gene calls are TRBV14 and TRBJ1-4; the D is unclear. Germline CDR1 and CDR2: SGHDN and FVKESK. The CDR3 spans 13 residues. With 4 bases removed from V and 8 bases from J, the gap between germline ends came to 11 bases.

The sample holds a few counts of this clone. V and J are TRBV7-2 and TRBJ1-1; tentative D call: TRBD1 (6 bases). CDR3 length equals 16 residues. V was clipped by 5 bases and J by 1 base, with 17 bases between them. Germline values: CDR1 SGHTA, CDR2 FQGNSA. Written as DNA, the CDR3 is TGTGCCAGCAGCCCAGCTGGGGGGGGCGAGAACACTGAAGCTTTCTTT. Translation gives CASSPAGGGENTEAFF. Full variable domain (rest looked up from reference TRBV7-2 and TRBJ1-1): GAGVSQSPSNKVTEKGKDVELRCDPISGHTALYWYRQSLGQGLEFLIYFQGNSAPDKSGLPSDRFSAERTGGSVSTLTIQRTQQEDSAVYLCASSPAGGGENTEAFFGQGTRLTVV.

The table lists this clone with a few counts. V gene TRBV7-3 combines with J gene TRBJ2-3; D might be TRBD2 (5 bases). V gave up 4 bases and J gave up 5 bases, with 16 bases separating them. Per the germline V gene, CDR1 is SGHTA and CDR2 is FQGTGA. This CDR3 has 15 residues. The CDR3: CASSSTGPRVDTQYF. The CDR3 nucleotides are TGTGCCAGCAGCTCAACCGGGCCGAGGGTAGATACGCAGTATTTT. Complete variable domain (other parts from reference TRBV7-3 and TRBJ2-3): GAGVSQTPSNKVTEKGKYVELRCDPISGHTALYWYRQSLGQGPEFLIYFQGTGAADDSGLPNDRFFAVRPEGSVSTLKIQRTERGDSAVYLCASSSTGPRVDTQYFGPGTRLTVL.

This clone was picked up a small number of times. The chain couples TRBV12-5 to TRBJ1-5; the D gene is possibly TRBD1 (5 bases). Germline V gene sequence: CDR1 LGHNT, CDR2 FRNRAP. V was trimmed by 2 bases and J by 3 bases, leaving 8 bases between them. The CDR3 runs to 14 residues. CDR3 protein: CASGLWGVNQPQHF. Here the CDR3 DNA reads TGTGCTAGTGGTTTGTGGGGGGTCAATCAGCCCCAGCATTTT. Full variable domain (missing parts from reference TRBV12-5 and TRBJ1-5): DARVTQTPRHKVTEMGQEVTMRCQPILGHNTVFWYRQTMMQGLELLAYFRNRAPLDDSGMPKDRFSAEMPDATLATLKIQPSEPRDSAVYFCASGLWGVNQPQHFGDGTRLSIL.

This clone was observed a few times. The chain combines TRBV9 with TRBJ1-1; D may be TRBD1 (5 bases). The CDR3 runs to 14 residues. The germline V and J ends were trimmed by 2 bases and 4 bases, with 12 bases remaining between them. The germline CDR1 and CDR2 sequences are SGDLS and YYNGEE. DNA for the CDR3: TGTGCCAGCAGCGTCAAGGGGTCGGGCACTGAAGCTTTCTTT. As protein: CASSVKGSGTEAFF. The full variable domain, its missing parts supplied by reference TRBV9 and TRBJ1-1, is DSGVTQTPKHLITATGQRVTLRCSPRSGDLSVYWYQQSLDQGLQFLIQYYNGEERAKGNILERFSAQQFPDLHSELNLSSLELGDSALYFCASSVKGSGTEAFFGQGTRLTVV.

There are a few counts of this clone. This chain connects TRBV5-4 to TRBJ1-4; tentatively, D is TRBD1 (5 bases). Germline V CDR1 and CDR2: SGHNT, YYREEE (reference sequence). This CDR3 has 15 residues. Trimming cost V 1 base and J 5 bases, with 12 bases left between them. Here the CDR3 DNA reads TGTGCCAGCAGCTTGAATCAGGGATTCAATGAAAAACTGTTTTTT. Translation gives CASSLNQGFNEKLFF.

This clone was seen more than once but under ten times. V and J are TRBV5-1 and TRBJ1-1, with D unresolved. The germline V gene encodes CDR1 SGHRS and CDR2 YFSETQ. This CDR3 has 13 amino acids. The V end was cut by 0 bases, the J end by 3 bases, with 6 bases between. The CDR3 reads CASSLGADTEAFF. The DNA for the CDR3 is TGCGCCAGCAGCTTGGGGGCTGACACTGAAGCTTTCTTT.

The chain joins TRBV6-5 to TRBJ1-4; TRBD1 agrees at 8 bases. The CDR3 covers 14 residues. V shed 2 bases and J 5 bases; nucleotides not matched to a gene: 1. CDR1 is MNHEY and CDR2 is SVGAGI in the germline V gene. CDR3 sequence: CASSYRDRNEKLFF. Here the CDR3 DNA reads TGTGCCAGCAGTTACCGGGACAGGAATGAAAAACTGTTTTTT.

This clone was found a few times. The chain recombines TRBV5-6 with TRBJ1-1; D remains unclear. The CDR3 sequence is 14 residues long. V dropped 1 base and J dropped 6 bases, with 13 bases sitting between them. In germline, CDR1 is SGHDT, CDR2 YYEEEE. The CDR3 reads CASSLSPNDSEAFF. CDR3 in DNA: TGTGCCAGCAGCTTGAGTCCAAACGACTCTGAAGCTTTCTTT.

This sequence joins TRBV6-6 and TRBJ1-4; D is unclear. V lost 5 bases and J lost 2, with 12 bases in between. This CDR3 has 15 amino acids. The germline V gene encodes CDR1 MNHNY and CDR2 SVGAGI (reference sequence). CDR3 in DNA: TGTGCCAGCAGTCAGACGTCAGCGACTAATGAAAAACTGTTTTTT. Amino acids: CASSQTSATNEKLFF.

The chain is built from TRBV28 and TRBJ2-1, with 12 bases that match TRBD2. The germline CDR1 and CDR2 sequences are MDHEN and SYDVKM. The CDR3 runs 17 residues. After removal of 6 bases from V and 0 bases from J, the junction contained 6 bases not matched to a gene. The CDR3 DNA reads as TGTGCCAGCAGCATGACTAGCGGGGGCCTCTCCTACAATGAGCAGTTCTTC. Amino acids: CASSMTSGGLSYNEQFF.

This clone was recorded a few times. The V and J genes are TRBV5-6 and TRBJ1-1, with 9 bases lining up with TRBD1. Germline values: CDR1 SGHDT, CDR2 YYEEEE. V trimming: 2 bases; J trimming: 5 bases; junction bases outside the gene matches: 7. There are 15 residues in the CDR3. For the CDR3, the DNA is TGTGCCAGCAGCTTTCCGGGACAGGGTAATACTGAAGCTTTCTTT. Translation: CASSFPGQGNTEAFF.

This clone was seen only a few times. The genes are TRBV5-1 and TRBJ2-1; D uncertain. The CDR3 extends over 13 amino acids. The V and J ends lost 0 bases and 9 bases respectively, with 10 bases between them. Germline V gene lookup returns CDR1 SGHRS and CDR2 YFSETQ. The CDR3 nucleotides are TGCGCCAGCAGCTTGGGTACGAAGAGTGAGCAGTTCTTC. Protein: CASSLGTKSEQFF.

This clone was counted only a few times. The rearrangement links TRBV4-3 to TRBJ2-2, with D possibly TRBD1 on 5 matching bases. CDR1 is LGHNA and CDR2 is YSLEER in the germline V gene. CDR3 length: 17 amino acids. V lost 3 bases to trimming and J lost 0 bases, with 14 bases between them. CDR3 residues: CASSQDRQDTNTGELFF. Here the CDR3 DNA reads TGCGCCAGCAGCCAGGATCGCCAGGACACGAACACCGGGGAGCTGTTTTTT.

This clone was counted only a few times. This chain joins TRBV6-1 and TRBJ2-7; D perhaps matches TRBD2 (6 bases). The germline gives CDR1 MNHNS, CDR2 SASEGT. The CDR3 loop spans 14 amino acids. V shed 4 bases and J shed 4 bases, with 14 bases lying between them. This chain's CDR3 is CASSAGGSTYEQYV. Here the CDR3 DNA reads TGTGCCAGCAGTGCCGGGGGTTCGACTTACGAGCAGTACGTC.

The gene calls are TRBV10-2 and TRBJ1-6, with TRBD1 matching over 8 bases. The V gene end was trimmed by 2 bases and the J gene end by 9 bases; junction bases not matched to a gene: 6. CDR3 length: 15 amino acids. The germline gives CDR1 WSHSY, CDR2 SAAADI. The CDR3 is CASSEGAGTGSPLHF. CDR3 nucleotides: TGCGCCAGCAGTGAGGGGGCAGGGACAGGTTCACCCCTCCACTTT.

This clone turned up a few times. This sequence joins TRBV19 and TRBJ1-2, with D possibly matching TRBD1 (5 bases). The germline V gene encodes CDR1 LNHDA and CDR2 SQIVND (reference sequence). V was pared by 1 base and J by 1 base, with 13 bases between. The CDR3 is made up of 16 amino acids. CDR3 loop: CASSIGAGPYNYGYTF. The CDR3 DNA follows: TGTGCCAGTAGTATAGGGGCAGGGCCCTATAACTATGGCTACACCTTC.

The chain carries TRBV4-3 and TRBJ2-3, with 10 nucleotides matching TRBD2. Losses at the gene ends were 2 bases for V and 4 bases for J; bases not matched to a gene: 15. Germline lookup yields CDR1 LGHNA and CDR2 YSLEER. The length of the CDR3 is 19 residues. Here the CDR3 DNA reads TGCGCCAGCAGCCAACAACAACACTCCAGCGGGAGGGGGGCAGATACGCAGTATTTT. The encoded protein is CASSQQQHSSGRGADTQYF.

This clone was observed a handful of times. The chain links TRBV28 to TRBJ2-1; tentatively, D is TRBD2 (6 bases). The CDR3 contains 15 residues. Trimming removed 3 bases from V and 3 bases from J, with 12 bases in between. CDR1 MDHEN and CDR2 SYDVKM come from the germline V gene. The DNA for the CDR3 is TGTGCCAGCAGTTTTGGTGTAGCGGACTACAATGAGCAGTTCTTC. Protein: CASSFGVADYNEQFF. Full variable domain (outside the CDR3, taken from reference TRBV28 and TRBJ2-1): DVKVTQSSRYLVKRTGEKVFLECVQDMDHENMFWYRQDPGLGLRLIYFSYDVKMKEKGDIPEGYSVSREKKERFSLILESASTNQTSMYLCASSFGVADYNEQFFGPGTRLTVL.

J is TRBJ2-7 and V is TRBV5-4; D ambiguous. This CDR3 region has 11 residues. Germline V gene data show CDR1 as SGHNT and CDR2 as YYREEE (reference sequence). V was shortened by 3 bases and J by 3 bases, with 4 bases between the two germline ends. The CDR3: CASSSLYEQYF. For the CDR3, the DNA is TGTGCCAGCAGCTCCCTCTACGAGCAGTACTTC.

This clone showed up just a few times. J is TRBJ2-5 and V is TRBV5-4; 7 bases are shared with TRBD2. CDR3 length: 11 amino acids. V shed 3 bases, J shed 10 bases, and the junction held 3 bases outside the gene matches. Germline lookup yields CDR1 SGHNT and CDR2 YYREEE (reference sequence). This chain's CDR3 is CASSSGGSQYF. The CDR3 bases are TGTGCCAGCAGCTCGGGCGGGAGCCAGTACTTC.

The chain joins TRBV6-5 to TRBJ2-3, with D possibly TRBD1 on 6 matching bases. The germline CDR1 and CDR2 sequences are MNHEY and SVGAGI. The length of the CDR3 is 15 residues. V gave up 6 bases and J gave up 5 bases, with 18 bases separating them. CDR3 region: CASSPRVRGGDTQYF. CDR3 DNA sequence: TGTGCCAGCAGCCCTAGGGTCAGGGGCGGAGATACGCAGTATTTT.

The chain carries TRBV7-8 and TRBJ2-7; 9 bases fit TRBD1. Germline V gene lookup returns CDR1 SGHVS and CDR2 FQNEAQ. The CDR3 consists of 15 residues. V lost 1 base and J lost 4; bases outside the gene matches: 5. The CDR3 loop reads CASSLDLQGAYEQYV. CDR3 sequence (DNA): TGTGCCAGCAGCTTAGATCTACAGGGGGCATACGAGCAGTACGTC.

V usage is TRBV25-1 and J usage is TRBJ2-7; D is possibly TRBD1 (6 bases). Trimming left V 7 bases short and J 3 bases short, with 13 bases between. The CDR3 extends over 13 amino acids. Per germline, CDR1 MGHDK and CDR2 SYGVNS. CDR3 DNA sequence: TGTGCCAGCACGATGGGGGCACTCTACGAGCAGTACTTC. Translated, it gives CASTMGALYEQYF.

The rearrangement joins TRBV18 to TRBJ2-2, with D perhaps matching TRBD2 (6 bases). Trimming removed 6 bases from V and 4 bases from J, with 18 bases in between. The CDR3 spans 16 residues. Germline lookup yields CDR1 KGHSH and CDR2 LQKENI. CDR3: CASSPSVGGGTGELFF. The CDR3 DNA reads as TGTGCCAGCTCCCCCTCCGTGGGGGGAGGCACCGGGGAGCTGTTTTTT.

This clone has more than one count but fewer than ten. The gene calls are TRBV28 and TRBJ1-4, with D unresolved. CDR1 is MDHEN and CDR2 is SYDVKM in the germline V gene. Trimming left V 2 bases short and J 10 bases short, with 11 bases between. CDR3 length equals 13 residues. CDR3 nucleotide sequence: TGTGCCAGCAGTTTAACCGGGGTCGGAAAACTGTTTTTT. It codes for CASSLTGVGKLFF.